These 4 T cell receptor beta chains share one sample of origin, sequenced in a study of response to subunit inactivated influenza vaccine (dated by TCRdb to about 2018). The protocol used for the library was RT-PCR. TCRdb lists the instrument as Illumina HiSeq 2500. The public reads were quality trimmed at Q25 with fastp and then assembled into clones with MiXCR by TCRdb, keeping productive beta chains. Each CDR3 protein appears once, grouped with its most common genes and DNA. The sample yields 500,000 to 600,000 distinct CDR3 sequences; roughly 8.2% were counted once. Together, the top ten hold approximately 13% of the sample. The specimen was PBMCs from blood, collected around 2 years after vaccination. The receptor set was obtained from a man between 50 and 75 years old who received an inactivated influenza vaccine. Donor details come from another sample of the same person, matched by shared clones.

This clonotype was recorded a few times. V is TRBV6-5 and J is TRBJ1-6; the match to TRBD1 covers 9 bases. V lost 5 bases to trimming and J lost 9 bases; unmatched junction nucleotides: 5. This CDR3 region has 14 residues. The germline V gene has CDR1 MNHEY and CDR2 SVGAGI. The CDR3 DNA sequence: TGTGCCAGCAGTCTACCGGGACAGGGTTCACCCCTCCACTTT. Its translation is CASSLPGQGSPLHF.

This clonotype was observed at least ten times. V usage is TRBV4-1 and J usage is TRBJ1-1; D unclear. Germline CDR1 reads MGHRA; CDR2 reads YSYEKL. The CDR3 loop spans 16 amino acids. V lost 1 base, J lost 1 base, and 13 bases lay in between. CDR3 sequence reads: CASSQGLDIWNTEAFF. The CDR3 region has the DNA TGCGCCAGCAGCCAAGGGCTCGACATATGGAACACTGAAGCTTTCTTT.

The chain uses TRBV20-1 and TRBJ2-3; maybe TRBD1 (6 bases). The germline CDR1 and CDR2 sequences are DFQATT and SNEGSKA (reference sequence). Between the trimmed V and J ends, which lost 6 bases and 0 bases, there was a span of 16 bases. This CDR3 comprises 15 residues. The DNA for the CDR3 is TGCAGTGCGTCCATAACAGGGAGTAGCACAGATACGCAGTATTTT. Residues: CSASITGSSTDTQYF.

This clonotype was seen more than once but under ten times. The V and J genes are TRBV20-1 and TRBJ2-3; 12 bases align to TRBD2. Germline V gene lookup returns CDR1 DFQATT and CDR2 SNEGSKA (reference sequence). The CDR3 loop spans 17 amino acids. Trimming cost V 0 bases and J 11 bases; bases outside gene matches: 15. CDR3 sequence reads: CSARDHPPGLAGFKQYF. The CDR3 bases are TGCAGTGCTAGAGACCACCCCCCTGGACTAGCGGGGTTCAAGCAGTATTTT.